This T cell receptor (beta chain) was profiled in a study of cytomegalovirus exposure and HLA in healthy donors. Broader study findings: Segments of the TCR beta V type were, in most cases, productive about 90% or about 30% of the time in an earlier analysis. For TCR beta chains, V- and J-gene trimming was later linked to a missense DCLRE1C variant. With further analysis later on, most CMV-associated TCR beta chains appeared HLA-restricted. Rarity characterized most TCR sequences, yet some public TCRs appeared in many donors.

There are 17 residues in the CDR3. CDR1 is SGHTA, CDR2 FQGNSA, per germline. V was pared by 5 bases and J by 0 bases, with 8 bases of the junction left unmatched. In the case of this clone: What it binds is unknown.

Use of 60 Vbeta and 13 Jbeta primers characterized the PCR. The table came from immunoSEQ multiplex PCR; TCRdb's copy has only in-frame clones and leaves some out. The table records approximately 120,000 clones, around 78% of them present only once. This chain links TRBV7-2 with TRBJ1-2, with 11 bases aligning to TRBD1. This TCR was recovered from a man aged 35-49 years in good health and CMV-seronegative. Sequencing used PBMCs. The CDR3 loop is CASSPGQGARANYGYTF. The CDR3 region has the DNA TGTGCCAGCAGCCCCGGACAGGGGGCGAGGGCTAACTATGGCTACACCTTC.